Reported below is one T cell receptor beta chain. This entry comes from a study of blood T cell repertoires in COVID-19. Study in general: In each case, the material was cDNA or gDNA derived from T cells, B-cell-depleted T cells, or PBMCs.

Profiled with immunoSEQ multiplex PCR; TCRdb holds only in-frame clones, not every one. The table lists under 200,000 clones, about 80% of them singletons. Germline CDR1 MNHEY, CDR2 SMNVEV (reference sequence). The junction had 5 bases not matched to a gene; V was cut back by 4 bases and J by 3 bases. The CDR3 runs to 15 residues. The sequence was obtained from a human donor in a cohort sampled during active COVID-19. The rearrangement links TRBV27 to TRBJ2-2; 7 bases map to TRBD2. Material for sequencing was peripheral blood. CDR3 nucleotide sequence: TGTGCCAGCAGTTCGGGACTATCTTACACCGGGGAGCTGTTTTTT. Translated, it gives CASSSGLSYTGELFF.